Reported below is one T cell receptor (beta chain). As yet, its antigen is unknown. Just one base apart from a much larger clone, this may be a read error. Whenever a sample was processed, at least 7 million PBMCs were isolated. Per sample, extraction of total RNA gave at least 5.5 micrograms in every case. The data are from a study of blood T cells in healthy people across ages. Together with a sample-barcoded 5' primer, a J-beta primer mix was included in a second PCR lasting about 7 to 11 cycles. The authors tagged each cDNA molecule using a template-switch adaptor with 12 random nucleotides. In TCRdb, the 5' RACE reads were re-called with MiXCR into one record per CDR3 protein. This sample yields more than 700,000 distinct CDR3 sequences, of which 53% are seen a single time; about two fifths belongs to the top ten. General observations from the study: The long-lived group displayed more naive CD4+ cells, plus higher diversity, than the aged donors did.

The CDR3 runs to 12 residues. The germline CDR1 and CDR2 sequences are SQVTM and ANQGSEA. The chain carries TRBV29-1 and TRBJ2-7, with TRBD1 matching over 7 bases. Sequencing was carried out using blood. This receptor was taken from an elderly man in good health. Here the CDR3 DNA reads TGCGGCGCCCGGGACAGTGCCTACGAGCAGTACTTC. It yields the protein CGARDSAYEQYF.